What follows describes a single TCR beta chain. What it binds is not known. V shed 3 bases, J shed 3 bases, and the junction held 9 bases outside the gene matches. CDR3 length equals 18 residues. Germline V gene data show CDR1 as LNHDA and CDR2 as SQIVND (reference sequence). The source of the sample is a study of OX40 agonist ivuxolimab in advanced cancers. Across the study: Enrolled patients in dose escalation had cancers that were hepatocellular carcinoma, melanoma, renal cell or head and neck cancer. Three patients, one with hepatocellular carcinoma and two with cutaneous melanoma, responded partially.

The investigators sampled blood at baseline, at cycle 4 day 1, and at cycle 7 day 1. Libraries were prepared by immunoSEQ multiplex PCR; TCRdb keeps only in-frame clonotypes and omits some of them. The repertoire has about 41,000 clones, approximately 86% of them found once; the top ten carry 2.5% to 3%. Study findings and constraints: Dose levels from 0.1 to 3.0 mg/kg saw CD4+ and CD8+ blood T cells expand clonally by week 6.

The genes are TRBV19 and TRBJ2-3, with 13 bases fitting TRBD2. This clonotype was sampled from an adult with an advanced solid tumor such as melanoma, head and neck, liver or kidney cancer. The sample here was CD4+ or CD8+ T cells sorted from blood, taken in a trial of the OX40 agonist ivuxolimab. CDR3 nucleotide sequence: TGTGCCAGTAGTATCGACCGGGGACTAGCGGGACGGACAGATACGCAGTATTTT. It yields the protein CASSIDRGLAGRTDTQYF.